This passage covers 18 T cell receptor beta chains from one sample sequenced in a study of cytomegalovirus exposure and HLA in healthy donors. Vbeta (60) and Jbeta (13) primers were used in the PCR. The method was immunoSEQ multiplex PCR; TCRdb's version includes in-frame clones alone and lacks a portion of them. This table has 130,000 or so clones, around 86% appearing once. The sample taken for sequencing was PBMCs. Receptor source: a woman between 45 and 65 years old in good health and CMV-seropositive.

The chain recombines TRBV29-1 with TRBJ2-1, with 9 positions matching TRBD2. V shed 4 bases, J shed 7 bases, and the junction held 14 bases outside the gene matches. The CDR3 loop spans 16 amino acids. Germline loops: CDR1 SQVTM, CDR2 ANQGSEA. DNA of the CDR3: TGCAGCGTTGGGTTAGCGGGAGACACGGGTGGGAATGAGCAGTTCTTC. Its translation: CSVGLAGDTGGNEQFF.

A few counts support this clone. This chain joins TRBV5-1 and TRBJ1-1, with a tentative D call TRBD1 (5 bases). The CDR3 is 15 residues long. The germline gives CDR1 SGHRS, CDR2 YFSETQ. V dropped 1 base and J dropped 6 bases, with 16 bases sitting between them. CDR3 amino acids: CASSLPWGAGSEAFF. The CDR3 DNA reads as TGCGCCAGCAGCTTGCCTTGGGGCGCAGGGTCTGAAGCTTTCTTT.

The chain links TRBV19 to TRBJ2-3; TRBD2 matches at 12 bases. Germline CDR1 and CDR2: LNHDA and SQIVND (reference sequence). The CDR3 runs to 17 residues. Losses at the gene ends were 5 bases for V and 5 bases for J; bases not matched to a gene: 11. The CDR3, as DNA: TGTGCCAGTAGTCCCCGGACTAGCGGGGCTATCCTAGATACGCAGTATTTT. Protein: CASSPRTSGAILDTQYF.

This chain connects TRBV5-6 to TRBJ2-3; 7 bases are a match to TRBD1. The germline CDR1 and CDR2 sequences are SGHDT and YYEEEE. The junction had 6 bases not matched to a gene; V was cut back by 4 bases and J by 1 base. The CDR3 covers 15 residues. The CDR3 region has the DNA TGTGCCAGCAGCCAGACAGGGTTCGGCACAGATACGCAGTATTTT. It encodes CASSQTGFGTDTQYF.

The rearrangement joins TRBV6-1 to TRBJ1-2; D uncertain. Trimming removed 3 bases from V and 4 bases from J, with 9 bases in between. CDR1 and CDR2 from the germline V gene are MNHNS and SASEGT. The CDR3 has 13 residues. The CDR3 DNA sequence: TGTGCCAGCAGTGAGTCTCCCGTCTATGGCTACACCTTC. Translated: CASSESPVYGYTF.

The genes are TRBV6-6 and TRBJ2-1, with 7 bases matching TRBD2. After removal of 9 bases from V and 4 bases from J, the junction contained 9 bases not matched to a gene. The CDR3 contains 14 residues. The germline V gene encodes CDR1 MNHNY and CDR2 SVGAGI (reference sequence). CDR3 in DNA: TGTGCCAGTGCTAGCGGCCTTCTTTACAATGAGCAGTTCTTC. Translating gives CASASGLLYNEQFF.

This clone was counted a single time. CDR3 DNA sequence: TGTGCCAGCAGTTTGCGGGGGGGCTTAGTTGACAATGAGCAGTTCTTC. Protein sequence: CASSLRGGLVDNEQFF. The V gene is TRBV27, the J gene TRBJ2-1, with 9 positions matching TRBD2. From germline, CDR1 is MNHEY and CDR2 SMNVEV (reference sequence). The trim removed 3 bases at V and 5 bases at J, leaving 8 bases unmatched. The CDR3 is 16 residues long.

This chain links TRBV7-9 with TRBJ2-7; 12 bases map to TRBD1. The germline V gene has CDR1 SEHNR and CDR2 FQNEAQ (reference sequence). This CDR3 has 17 residues. With 5 bases clipped from V and 1 base from J, the junction kept 9 bases outside the gene matches. The CDR3 loop is CASSPGTGGAGSYEQYF. The CDR3 region has the DNA TGTGCCAGCAGCCCCGGGACAGGGGGCGCGGGGTCCTACGAGCAGTACTTC. Full variable domain (missing parts from reference TRBV7-9 and TRBJ2-7): DTGVSQNPRHKITKRGQNVTFRCDPISEHNRLYWYRQTLGQGPEFLTYFQNEAQLEKSRLLSDRFSAERPKGSFSTLEIQRTEQGDSAMYLCASSPGTGGAGSYEQYFGPGTRLTVT.

The rearrangement links TRBV11-2 to TRBJ2-1; weak D call: TRBD2 (5 bases). The CDR3 length is 14 residues. Germline loops: CDR1 SGHAT, CDR2 FQNNGV. Trimming took off 5 bases at V and 7 bases at J, with 15 bases between the two ends. CDR3: CASSPAVRANEQFF. CDR3 coding DNA: TGTGCCAGCAGCCCAGCGGTTAGGGCGAATGAGCAGTTCTTC.

This clone was counted between two and nine times. This chain joins TRBV4-1 and TRBJ2-1; D unresolved. The length of the CDR3 is 12 residues. The V end lost 1 base, the J end lost 9 bases, and 7 bases lay between the germline ends. CDR1 MGHRA and CDR2 YSYEKL come from the germline V gene. The CDR3 is CASSQVSSEQFF. CDR3 nucleotides: TGCGCCAGCAGCCAAGTGAGTAGTGAGCAGTTCTTC.

This chain joins TRBV6-6 and TRBJ2-1, with D perhaps TRBD1 (6 bases). This CDR3 comprises 15 residues. Germline V lookup: CDR1 MNHNY, CDR2 SVGAGI (reference sequence). The V end was cut by 6 bases, the J end by 8 bases, with 20 bases between. CDR3 protein: CASRPPGVQWDEQFF. The DNA for the CDR3 is TGTGCCAGCAGACCCCCAGGGGTTCAATGGGATGAGCAGTTCTTC.

The rearrangement uses TRBV2 and TRBJ2-3; D possibly corresponds to TRBD1 (6 bases). The CDR3 runs 13 residues. Germline V gene sequence: CDR1 SNHLY, CDR2 FYNNEI. V lost 3 bases to trimming and J lost 5 bases, with 9 bases between them. CDR3 sequence (DNA): TGTGCCAGCAGTGACCGGGACAAAGATACGCAGTATTTT. This codes for CASSDRDKDTQYF.

In this sample, this clone turned up a few times. Germline and junction disagree at one end, which may indicate a read error. CDR3 protein: CSSSSPPERGDHEQYF. The DNA of the CDR3 is TGTTCCAGCAGCTCTCCCCCGGAGCGGGGGGATCACGAGCAGTACTTC. The chain recombines TRBV7-9 with TRBJ2-7; TRBD2 matches 9 bases. The CDR3 has 16 residues. The germline V gene encodes CDR1 SEHNR and CDR2 FQNEAQ (reference sequence).

The rearrangement uses TRBV6-8 and TRBJ1-3, with TRBD1 matching over 10 bases. Losses at the gene ends were 2 bases for V and 1 base for J; bases not matched to a gene: 8. Germline-derived CDR1 and CDR2 are MNHGY and SAAAGT. The CDR3 has 18 residues. The CDR3 loop reads CASSYKGQGMDSGNTIYF. For the CDR3, the DNA is TGTGCCAGCAGTTACAAGGGACAGGGGATGGATTCTGGAAACACCATATATTTT.

The rearrangement uses TRBV5-5 and TRBJ2-1, with 10 bases matching TRBD1. In germline, CDR1 is SGHKS, CDR2 YYEKEE (reference sequence). J gave up 7 bases and V 4 bases, and 8 bases lay outside the gene matches. The length of the CDR3 is 15 residues. CDR3: CASSPSGQGGNEQFF. CDR3 nucleotides: TGTGCCAGCAGCCCATCTGGACAGGGGGGTAATGAGCAGTTCTTC. Complete variable domain (other parts from reference TRBV5-5 and TRBJ2-1): DAGVTQSPTHLIKTRGQQVTLRCSPISGHKSVSWYQQVLGQGPQFIFQYYEKEERGRGNFPDRFSARQFPNYSSELNVNALLLGDSALYLCASSPSGQGGNEQFFGPGTRLTVL.

The V gene is TRBV18, the J gene TRBJ1-1; the D is unclear. The CDR3 is made up of 13 amino acids. V lost 3 bases, J lost 2 bases, and 7 bases lay in between. CDR1 and CDR2 from the germline V gene are KGHSH and LQKENI. As DNA, the CDR3 is TGTGCCAGCTCACCTACAGCCAACACTGAAGCTTTCTTT. This codes for CASSPTANTEAFF.

This clone was observed a single time. The V gene is TRBV29-1, the J gene TRBJ2-1, with 12 bases fitting TRBD1. V shed 0 bases and J 12 bases; nucleotides not matched to a gene: 21. The germline CDR1 and CDR2 sequences are SQVTM and ANQGSEA. The CDR3 has 19 residues. The CDR3 reads CSVEDIHGTGGANLYGQFF. The CDR3 DNA reads TGCAGCGTTGAAGATATCCACGGGACAGGGGGCGCAAACTTGTACGGGCAGTTCTTC.

The rearrangement uses TRBV4-3 and TRBJ2-1, with 12 bases lining up with TRBD1. Looked up from germline, CDR1 is LGHNA and CDR2 is YSLEER. Trimming cost V 0 bases and J 6 bases; bases outside gene matches: 15. The CDR3 has 20 residues. The CDR3 protein is CASSQDQGGTGGGMGNEQFF. The CDR3 DNA follows: TGCGCCAGCAGCCAAGATCAGGGAGGGACAGGGGGCGGGATGGGCAATGAGCAGTTCTTC.